A single sample gave rise to the 7 T cell receptor beta chains below, sequenced in a study of vaccination effects on CD4 cells after COVID-19. At the end of about ten days of culture, CD4+ T cells were isolated. Clones were sequenced by immunoSEQ multiplex PCR, and TCRdb holds only the in-frame ones, with some missing. The table has 70,000 or so clones, 60% to 80% seen once. These receptors' targets are unknown. This material consisted of CD4+ T cells from PBMCs cultured without peptide, taken before COVID-19 vaccination. The origin of the receptors is a human donor who received a COVID-19 vaccine.

The chain's CDR3 is CASSQDLPGGNTGELFF. In DNA form, the CDR3 reads TGTGCCAGCAGCCAAGATTTACCAGGGGGGAACACCGGGGAGCTGTTTTTT. The chain has TRBV4-2 and TRBJ2-2; 7 nucleotides match TRBD1. Per germline, CDR1 LGHNA and CDR2 YNFKEQ. J was trimmed by 1 base and V by 0 bases; bases with no gene match: 5. This CDR3 is 17 amino acids long.

The chain is built from TRBV12-1 and TRBJ2-5; TRBD1, the table's D call, was not compared with the DNA. TRBV12-1 represents a pseudogene. This CDR3 spans 15 amino acids. For the CDR3, the DNA is TGTGCCAGCAGCTTGGGGGACAGCATCCAAGAGACCCAGTACTTC. Its translation is CASSLGDSIQETQYF.

The genes are TRBV5-6 and TRBJ2-5; D assignment may be TRBD1 or TRBD2 (5 bases each). Germline assignment: CDR1 SGHDT and CDR2 YYEEEE. Trimming shortened V by 3 bases and J by 1 base, and 13 bases separated the two germline ends. This CDR3 contains 15 residues. The CDR3 bases are TGTGCCAGCAGCTCCGTTTGGGGGATCCAAGAGACCCAGTACTTC. Its translation is CASSSVWGIQETQYF.

V is TRBV7-8 and J is TRBJ2-3, with D perhaps matching TRBD2 (6 bases). CDR1 is SGHVS and CDR2 is FQNEAQ in the germline V gene. V lost 1 base, J lost 7 bases, and 18 bases lay in between. This CDR3 is built from 16 residues. The CDR3 sequence: CASSLGTTAAENTQYF. CDR3 DNA: TGTGCCAGCAGCTTAGGGACTACCGCGGCAGAAAATACGCAGTATTTT.

The chain joins TRBV30 to TRBJ1-3; D gene unclear. There are 14 residues in the CDR3. Germline V gene data show CDR1 as GTSNPN and CDR2 as SVGIG (reference sequence). Deletions cut 4 bases from V and 4 bases from J, with 14 bases between. CDR3 coding DNA: TGTGCCTGGAATGAAGGGCGGTCCGGAAACACCATATATTTT. It yields the protein CAWNEGRSGNTIYF.

The gene calls are TRBV23-1 and TRBJ2-2; D assignment may be TRBD1 or TRBD2 (6 bases each). TRBV23-1 counts as an open reading frame of uncertain function. Trimming shortened V by 6 bases and J by 5 bases, and 13 bases separated the two germline ends. The CDR3 has 14 residues. The CDR3 nucleotides are TGCGCCAGCAGCCACCTAGGGGGGACCGGGGAGCTGTTTTTT. It yields the protein CASSHLGGTGELFF.

The rearrangement uses TRBV18 and TRBJ1-5; D possibly corresponds to TRBD1 (6 bases). Germline V gene data show CDR1 as KGHSH and CDR2 as LQKENI. The CDR3 runs 14 residues. V was pared by 4 bases and J by 3 bases, with 10 bases between. The CDR3 here is CASSQQGTNQPQHF. The CDR3 bases are TGTGCCAGCTCACAACAGGGAACCAATCAGCCCCAGCATTTT.